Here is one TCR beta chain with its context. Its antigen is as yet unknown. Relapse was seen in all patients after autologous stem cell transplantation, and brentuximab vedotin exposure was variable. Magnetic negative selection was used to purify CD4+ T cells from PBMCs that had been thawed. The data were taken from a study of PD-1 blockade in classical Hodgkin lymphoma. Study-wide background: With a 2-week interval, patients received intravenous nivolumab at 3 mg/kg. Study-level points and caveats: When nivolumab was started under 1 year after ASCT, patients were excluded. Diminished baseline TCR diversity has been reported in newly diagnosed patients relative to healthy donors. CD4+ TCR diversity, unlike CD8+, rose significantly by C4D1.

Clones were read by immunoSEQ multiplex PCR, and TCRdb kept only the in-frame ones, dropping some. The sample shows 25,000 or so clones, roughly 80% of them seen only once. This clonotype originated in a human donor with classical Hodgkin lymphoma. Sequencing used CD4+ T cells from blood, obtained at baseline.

The DNA of the CDR3 is TGCGCCAGCAGCCGACGGACTAGCGGGGGTCCTAGCTCCTACAATGAGCAGTTCTTC. It translates to CASSRRTSGGPSSYNEQFF. The chain joins TRBV4-3 to TRBJ2-1; 13 bases agree with TRBD2. Germline assignment: CDR1 LGHNA and CDR2 YSLEER. V lost 4 bases and J lost 0; bases outside the gene matches: 9. The length of the CDR3 is 19 residues.